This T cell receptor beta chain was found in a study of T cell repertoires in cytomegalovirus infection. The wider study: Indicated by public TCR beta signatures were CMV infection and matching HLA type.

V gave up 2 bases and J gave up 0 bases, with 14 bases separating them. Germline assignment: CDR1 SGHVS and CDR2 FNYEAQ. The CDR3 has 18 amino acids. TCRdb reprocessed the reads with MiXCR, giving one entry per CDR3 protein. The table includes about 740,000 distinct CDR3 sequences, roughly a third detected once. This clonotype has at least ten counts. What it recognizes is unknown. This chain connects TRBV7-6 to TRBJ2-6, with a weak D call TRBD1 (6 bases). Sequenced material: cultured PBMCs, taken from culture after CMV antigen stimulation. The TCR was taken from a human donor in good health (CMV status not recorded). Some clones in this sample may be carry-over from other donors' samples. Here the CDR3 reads CASSLTWGQASGANVLTF. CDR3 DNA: TGTGCCAGCAGCTTAACATGGGGACAAGCCTCTGGGGCCAACGTCCTGACTTTC.